This T cell receptor beta chain came from a study of blood T cell repertoires in COVID-19. Study background: Acute and convalescent COVID-19 specimens originated in the United States, Italy and Spain.

Unmatched junction bases numbered 1, after V lost 2 bases and J lost 4 bases. The CDR3 covers 14 residues. The germline V gene encodes CDR1 LGHDT and CDR2 YNNKEL (reference sequence). Profiled with immunoSEQ multiplex PCR; TCRdb holds only in-frame clones, not every one. The table includes about 42,000 clones, approximately 85% detected once. V and J are TRBV3-1 (or the pseudogene TRBV3-2) and TRBJ2-1; TRBD1 agrees at 8 bases. This TCR was recovered from a human donor in a cohort sampled during active COVID-19. Sequencing was carried out using peripheral blood. The CDR3 sequence is CASSQRDRYNEQFF. The DNA of the CDR3 is TGTGCCAGCAGCCAACGGGACAGGTACAATGAGCAGTTCTTC.